This T cell receptor beta chain came from a study of identical twins. Unique molecular identifiers were present on cDNA, and template switching added a universal primer site. TCRdb analysed the 5' RACE reads with MiXCR anew, one entry per CDR3 protein. The sample shows 1.5 million or so distinct CDR3 sequences, around a third of them seen only once. The table lists this clonotype with many counts. Trimming stripped 4 bases from V and 5 bases from J, with 5 bases between. There are 11 residues in the CDR3. Germline V gene sequence: CDR1 MDHEN, CDR2 SYDVKM. Specimen: cord blood. This TCR was sampled from a newborn girl in good health. V usage is TRBV28 and J usage is TRBJ1-2, with D possibly TRBD1 on 5 matching bases. CDR3 nucleotide sequence: TGTGCCAGCAGTTGGACATATGGCTACACCTTC. It specifies CASSWTYGYTF.